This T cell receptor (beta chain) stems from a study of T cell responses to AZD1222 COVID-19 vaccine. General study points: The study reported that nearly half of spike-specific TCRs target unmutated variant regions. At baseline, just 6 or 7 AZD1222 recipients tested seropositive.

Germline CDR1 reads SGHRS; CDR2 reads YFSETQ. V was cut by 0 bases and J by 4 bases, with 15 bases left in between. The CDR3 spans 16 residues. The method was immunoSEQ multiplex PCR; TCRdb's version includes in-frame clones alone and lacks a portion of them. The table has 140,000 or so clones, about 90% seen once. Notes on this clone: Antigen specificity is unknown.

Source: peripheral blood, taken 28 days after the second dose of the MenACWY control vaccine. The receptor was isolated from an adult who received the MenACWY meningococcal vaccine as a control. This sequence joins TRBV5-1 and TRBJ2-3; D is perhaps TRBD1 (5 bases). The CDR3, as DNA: TGCGCCAGCAGCTTGGCAGGGCAGGGAAGCGCAGATACGCAGTATTTT. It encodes CASSLAGQGSADTQYF.